The present T cell receptor beta chain was sequenced within a study of blood T cells in healthy people across ages (dated by TCRdb to the mid-2010s). Notes on the research overall: In model experiments, template switching captured about one uniquely barcoded TCR beta cDNA molecule for every two T cells. The study analyzed two additional independent replicas of 1 million unique cDNA reads from the same blood draw for two donors, one aged 18 to 29 and one aged 80 or older. Donors of different ages were randomly distributed across sequencing lanes to avoid experimental bias. The donors were divided into four age groups: young (average approximately 17 years), middle-aged (approximately 42), aged (about 60) and long-lived (around 80). The study measured age-related changes in TCR beta repertoire diversity using deep sequencing normalized with unique cDNA molecular identifiers.

V is pared back by 4 bases and J by 6 bases, with 18 bases lying between the germline termini. As encoded in the germline V gene, CDR1 is SGHRS while CDR2 is YFSETQ. The CDR3 starts with the cysteine, ends with the phenylalanine, and has 15 residues. The read is trimmed to its CDR3 DNA, 45 bases read in frame from base 1. About this clonotype itself: Its antigen remains undetermined. Per-base quality was not reported, and no clone a single base away is much larger than it.

Donors were about 36 systemically healthy Caucasian individuals from Russia aged roughly 6 to 90 years. Each donor gave about 11 milliliters of peripheral blood, drawn into EDTA-treated Vacutainer tubes. Ficoll-Paque density-gradient centrifugation was used to isolate PBMCs, with at least 7 million obtained per sample. Trizol reagent was used to extract total RNA from the PBMCs, yielding at least 6 micrograms per sample. Naive CD45RAhigh/CD27high T cell percentages were measured by flow cytometry on a PBMC aliquot from every donor. Library creation used 5' RACE. Instrument used: Illumina HiSeq 2500. A second PCR of about 6 to 11 cycles was run with a J-beta primer mix and a sample-barcoded 5' primer. Each TCR beta cDNA molecule received a unique molecular identifier from a template-switch 5' adaptor carrying 12 random nucleotides. Each sample yielded at least 3 million CDR3-containing paired-end reads. First-strand cDNA synthesis was performed from all RNA using the Mint cDNA synthesis kit, with priming by a TRBC-specific oligonucleotide. All cDNA was treated with uracil-DNA glycosylase and then went through a first 18-cycle PCR with the universal primers M1SS and BC2_uni_R. The study's own analysis went as follows. Each sample was normalized by randomly selecting 1 million high-quality reads, each carrying a distinct molecular identifier. Instead of being binned into consensus sequences, reads that shared molecular identifiers were thrown out. MiTCR, with a Q25 quality threshold and the strictest error-elimination algorithm, was used for CDR3 identification, clonotype clustering and error correction. A nonparametric unseen species model using Euler transformation provided a lower-bound estimate of total TCR beta diversity. TCRdb took the public reads, trimmed them with fastp at Q25, ran MiXCR for clone calling and kept in-frame beta chains. Under each unique CDR3 protein, matching rows form one entry showing the most common genes and DNA. These V and J calls are TCRdb output, not the study's own analysis. The sample includes 1.5 million to 2 million distinct CDR3 sequences, with 40% to 55% observed a single time. Of the sample, over 2% is held by the ten largest clones.

The paper's findings and limits, for the study overall: Compared with the aged group, the long-lived group had more naive CD4+ T cells, fewer expanded clones and increased TCR diversity, a pattern suggesting age selection. Observed TCR beta diversity per million T cells fell roughly linearly with age, and a significant reduction was already apparent by age about 43. The percentage of naive T cells measured by flow cytometry correlated strongly with observed TCR beta diversity. Because donor CMV infection status was unknown, age-related changes in expanded clonotypes were potentially confounded. Conclusive comparison of naive and antigen-experienced compartments was prevented by the profiling of bulk unsorted PBMCs. Total diversity estimates from one million sequenced T cells were considered lower bounds and underestimates.

The sequenced material came from blood. The rearrangement combines TRBV5-1 with TRBJ2-3, with TRBD2 perhaps the D gene, on 6 matching bases. The source of this sequence is a woman in her forties in good health. The CDR3 has the sequence CASSTVNGGVDTQYF. The base sequence is TGCGCCAGCAGCACGGTTAACGGGGGTGTGGATACGCAGTATTTT.